This T cell receptor beta chain was recovered during a study of response to subunit inactivated influenza vaccine. Ten or more counts support this clonotype. No antigen is known for it. Germline V CDR1 and CDR2: SGHRS, YFSETQ. This CDR3 has 15 residues. Trimming removed 4 bases from V and 10 bases from J; junction bases left unmatched: 8. TCRdb ran MiXCR on the RT-PCR reads and lists one entry per CDR3 protein. The sample contains about 480,000 distinct CDR3 sequences, approximately 12% of which appear only once. General study points: Few additional T cells are recruited per seasonal influenza vaccination, authors suggested.

This sample comprised PBMCs from blood, obtained 40 to 50 days after vaccination. The chain joins TRBV5-1 to TRBJ1-6, with 10 bases fitting TRBD1. The sequence was collected from a man aged 50-60 years who received an inactivated influenza vaccine. The CDR3 DNA is TGCGCCAGCAGCCTAAAAGGACAGGGGGGCTCACCCCTCCACTTT. Translation gives CASSLKGQGGSPLHF. Based on the CDR3 plus reference TRBV5-1 and TRBJ1-6, the full variable domain is KAGVTQTPRYLIKTRGQQVTLSCSPISGHRSVSWYQQTPGQGLQFLFEYFSETQRNKGNFPGRFSGRQFSNSRSEMNVSTLELGDSALYLCASSLKGQGGSPLHFGNGTRLTVT.